This T cell receptor beta chain comes out of a study of CD8+ T cells in alopecia areata. Study as a whole: In an open-label trial, patients got 5 to 10 mg tofacitinib twice daily. The duration of tofacitinib was 6 to 18 months, with 6 months off drug afterward.

RNA extraction was followed by reverse transcription into cDNA, which acted as the sequencing template. TCRdb's copy holds only in-frame clones and misses some; the assay was immunoSEQ multiplex PCR. The table shows 180,000 or so clones, with approximately 59% occurring only once. Per germline, CDR1 MNHEY and CDR2 SVGAGI. With V trimmed by 6 bases and J by 6 bases, 6 bases remained unmatched. The CDR3 has 13 amino acids. This clone was detected only a few times. As to treatment: oral pan-JAK inhibitor, 5-10 mg twice daily. PBMCs served as the source from which CD4+ and CD8+ T cells were sorted. This receptor was identified in a human donor with alopecia areata. This specimen consisted of CD4+ T cells sorted from blood, obtained between weeks 55 and 65, from a patient treated with tofacitinib. The chain recombines TRBV6-5 with TRBJ1-2, with 8 bases aligning to TRBD1. Written as DNA, the CDR3 is TGTGCCAGCAGGAATACAGGGGGGCATGGCTACACCTTC. Its protein product is CASRNTGGHGYTF.